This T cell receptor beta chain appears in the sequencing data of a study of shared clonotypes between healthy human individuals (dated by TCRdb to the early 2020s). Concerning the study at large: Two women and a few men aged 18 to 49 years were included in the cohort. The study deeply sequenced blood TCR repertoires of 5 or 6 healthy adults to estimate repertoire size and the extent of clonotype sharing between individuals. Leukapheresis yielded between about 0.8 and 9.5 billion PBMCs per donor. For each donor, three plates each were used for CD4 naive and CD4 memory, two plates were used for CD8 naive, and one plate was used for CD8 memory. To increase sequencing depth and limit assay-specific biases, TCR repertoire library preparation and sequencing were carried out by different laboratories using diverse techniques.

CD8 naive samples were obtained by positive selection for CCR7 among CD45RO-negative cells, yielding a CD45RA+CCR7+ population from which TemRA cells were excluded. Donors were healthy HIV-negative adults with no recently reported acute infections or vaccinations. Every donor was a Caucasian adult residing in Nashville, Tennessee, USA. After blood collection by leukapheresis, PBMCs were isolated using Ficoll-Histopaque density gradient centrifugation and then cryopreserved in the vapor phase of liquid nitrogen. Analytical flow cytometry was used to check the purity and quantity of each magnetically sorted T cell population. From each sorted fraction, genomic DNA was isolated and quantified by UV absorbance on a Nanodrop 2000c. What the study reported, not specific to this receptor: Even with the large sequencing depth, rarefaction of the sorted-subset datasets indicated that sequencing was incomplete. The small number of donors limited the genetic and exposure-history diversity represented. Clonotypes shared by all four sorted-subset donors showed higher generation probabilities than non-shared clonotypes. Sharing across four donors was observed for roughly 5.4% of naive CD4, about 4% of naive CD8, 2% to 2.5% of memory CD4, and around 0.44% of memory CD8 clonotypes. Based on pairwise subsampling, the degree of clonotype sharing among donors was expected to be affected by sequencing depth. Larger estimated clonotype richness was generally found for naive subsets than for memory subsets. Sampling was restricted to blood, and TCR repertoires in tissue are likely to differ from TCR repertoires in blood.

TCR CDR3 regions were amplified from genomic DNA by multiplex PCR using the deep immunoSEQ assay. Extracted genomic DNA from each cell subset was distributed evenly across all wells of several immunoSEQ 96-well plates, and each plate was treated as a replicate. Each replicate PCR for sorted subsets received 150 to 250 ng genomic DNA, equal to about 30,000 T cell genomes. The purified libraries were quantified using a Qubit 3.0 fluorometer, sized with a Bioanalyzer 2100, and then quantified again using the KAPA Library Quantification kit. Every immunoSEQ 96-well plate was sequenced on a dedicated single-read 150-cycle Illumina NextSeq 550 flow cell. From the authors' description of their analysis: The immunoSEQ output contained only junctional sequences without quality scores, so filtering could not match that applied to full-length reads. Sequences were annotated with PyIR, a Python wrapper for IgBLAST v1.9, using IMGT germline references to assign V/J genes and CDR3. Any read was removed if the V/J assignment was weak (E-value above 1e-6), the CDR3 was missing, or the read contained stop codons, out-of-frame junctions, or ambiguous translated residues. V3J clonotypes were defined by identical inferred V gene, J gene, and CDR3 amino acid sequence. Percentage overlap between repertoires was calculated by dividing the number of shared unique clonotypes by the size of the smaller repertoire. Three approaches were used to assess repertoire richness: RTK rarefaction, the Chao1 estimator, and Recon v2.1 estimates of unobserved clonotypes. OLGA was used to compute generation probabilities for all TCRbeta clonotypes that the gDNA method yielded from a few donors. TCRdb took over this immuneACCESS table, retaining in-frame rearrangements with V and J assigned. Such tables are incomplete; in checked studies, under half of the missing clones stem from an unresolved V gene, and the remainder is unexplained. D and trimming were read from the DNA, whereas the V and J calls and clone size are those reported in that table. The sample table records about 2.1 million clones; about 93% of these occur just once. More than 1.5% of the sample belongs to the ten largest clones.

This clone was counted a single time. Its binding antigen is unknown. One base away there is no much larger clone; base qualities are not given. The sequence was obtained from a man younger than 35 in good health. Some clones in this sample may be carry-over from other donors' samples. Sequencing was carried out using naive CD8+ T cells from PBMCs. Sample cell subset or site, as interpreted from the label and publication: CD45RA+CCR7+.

The CDR3 protein: CASSRSGTSGRNNEQFF. The nucleotides are TGTGCCAGCAGCCGTTCTGGGACTAGCGGGAGAAACAATGAGCAGTTCTTC. The sequence joins TRBV11-3 to TRBJ2-1, and TRBD2 aligns with 14 junction nucleotides. The V end gives up 5 bases and the J end 5 bases, leaving 8 bases in the junction not matched to a gene. As encoded in the germline V gene, CDR1 is SGHNT while CDR2 is YENEEA. The CDR3 numbers 17 residues from cysteine through phenylalanine. The entry retains the CDR3 DNA only, 51 bases that are in frame from base 1.